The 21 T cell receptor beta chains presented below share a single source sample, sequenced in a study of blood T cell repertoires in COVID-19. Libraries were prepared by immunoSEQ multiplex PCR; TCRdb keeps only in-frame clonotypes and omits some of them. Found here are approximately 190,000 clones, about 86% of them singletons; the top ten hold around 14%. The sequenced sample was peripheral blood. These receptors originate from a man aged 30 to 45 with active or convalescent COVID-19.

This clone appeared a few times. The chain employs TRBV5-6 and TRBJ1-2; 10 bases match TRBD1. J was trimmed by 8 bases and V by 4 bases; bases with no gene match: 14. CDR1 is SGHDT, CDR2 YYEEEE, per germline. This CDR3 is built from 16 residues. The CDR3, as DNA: TGTGCCAGCAGCCCCCTTCGGACAGGGGGAAAGGGAGGCTACACCTTC. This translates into CASSPLRTGGKGGYTF.

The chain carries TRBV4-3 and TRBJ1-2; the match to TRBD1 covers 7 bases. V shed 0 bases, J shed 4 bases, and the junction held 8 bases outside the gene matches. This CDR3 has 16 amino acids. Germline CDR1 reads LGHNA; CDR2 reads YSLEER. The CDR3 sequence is CASSQEKGANVYGYTF. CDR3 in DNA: TGCGCCAGCAGCCAAGAAAAGGGGGCGAATGTCTATGGCTACACCTTC.

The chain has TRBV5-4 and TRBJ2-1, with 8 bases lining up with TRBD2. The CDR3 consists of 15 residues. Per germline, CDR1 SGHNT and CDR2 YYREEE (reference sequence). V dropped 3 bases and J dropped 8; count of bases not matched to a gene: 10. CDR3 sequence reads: CASSSEGTRSDEQFF. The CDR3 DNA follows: TGTGCCAGCAGCTCCGAGGGGACTAGGTCGGATGAGCAGTTCTTC. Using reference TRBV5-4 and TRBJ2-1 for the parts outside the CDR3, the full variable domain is ETGVTQSPTHLIKTRGQQVTLRCSSQSGHNTVSWYQQALGQGPQFIFQYYREEENGRGNFPPRFSGLQFPNYSSELNVNALELDDSALYLCASSSEGTRSDEQFFGPGTRLTVL.

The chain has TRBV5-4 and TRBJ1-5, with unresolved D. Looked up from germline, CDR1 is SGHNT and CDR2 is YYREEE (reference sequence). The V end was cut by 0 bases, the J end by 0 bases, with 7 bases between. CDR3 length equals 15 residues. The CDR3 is CASSLDGDSNQPQHF. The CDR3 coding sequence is TGTGCCAGCAGCTTGGACGGGGATAGCAATCAGCCCCAGCATTTT.

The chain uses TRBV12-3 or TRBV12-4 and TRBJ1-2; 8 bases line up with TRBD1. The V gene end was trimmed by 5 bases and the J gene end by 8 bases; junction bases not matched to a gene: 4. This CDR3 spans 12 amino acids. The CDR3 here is CASSLTGVGYTF. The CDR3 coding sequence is TGTGCCAGCAGTCTGACAGGGGTCGGCTACACCTTC.

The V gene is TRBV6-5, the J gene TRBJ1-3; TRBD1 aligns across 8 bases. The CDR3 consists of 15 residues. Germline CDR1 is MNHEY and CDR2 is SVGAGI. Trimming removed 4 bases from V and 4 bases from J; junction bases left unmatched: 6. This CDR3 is CASSSGQAGGNTIYF. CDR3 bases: TGTGCCAGCAGTTCGGGACAGGCCGGGGGAAACACCATATATTTT.

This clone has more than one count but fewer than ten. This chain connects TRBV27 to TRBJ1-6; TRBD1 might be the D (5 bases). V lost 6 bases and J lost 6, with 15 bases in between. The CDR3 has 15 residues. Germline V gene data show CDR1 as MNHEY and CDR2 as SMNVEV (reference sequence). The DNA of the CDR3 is TGTGCCAGCAGCCCGGGGGAACTAGTTAATTCACCCCTCCACTTT. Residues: CASSPGELVNSPLHF.

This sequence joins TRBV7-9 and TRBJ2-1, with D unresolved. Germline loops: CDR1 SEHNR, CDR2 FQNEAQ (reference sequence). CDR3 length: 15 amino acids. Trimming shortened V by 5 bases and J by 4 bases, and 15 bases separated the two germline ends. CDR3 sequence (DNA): TGTGCCAGCAGCCCTAACCCTCCCCGGTACAATGAGCAGTTCTTC. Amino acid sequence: CASSPNPPRYNEQFF.

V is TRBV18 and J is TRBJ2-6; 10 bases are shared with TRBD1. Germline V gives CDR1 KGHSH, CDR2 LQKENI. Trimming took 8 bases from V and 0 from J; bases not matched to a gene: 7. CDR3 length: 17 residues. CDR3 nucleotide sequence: TGTGCCAGCCACGTGGGACAGGGGAGCTCTGGGGCCAACGTCCTGACTTTC. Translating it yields CASHVGQGSSGANVLTF.

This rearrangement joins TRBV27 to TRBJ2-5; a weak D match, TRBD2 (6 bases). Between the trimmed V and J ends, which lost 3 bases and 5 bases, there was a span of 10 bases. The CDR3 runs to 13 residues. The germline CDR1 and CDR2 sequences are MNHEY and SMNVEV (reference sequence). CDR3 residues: CASSFIGGETQYF. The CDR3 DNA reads TGTGCCAGCAGTTTCATCGGAGGGGAGACCCAGTACTTC.

In DNA form, the CDR3 reads TGTGTCGGAGTAGGTTGGGGACAGATGAGCACAGATACGCAGTATTTT. This gives the protein CVGVGWGQMSTDTQYF. The V and J genes are TRBV30 and TRBJ2-3, with 7 bases identical to TRBD1. Per the germline V gene, CDR1 is GTSNPN and CDR2 is SVGIG (reference sequence). The CDR3 has 16 residues.

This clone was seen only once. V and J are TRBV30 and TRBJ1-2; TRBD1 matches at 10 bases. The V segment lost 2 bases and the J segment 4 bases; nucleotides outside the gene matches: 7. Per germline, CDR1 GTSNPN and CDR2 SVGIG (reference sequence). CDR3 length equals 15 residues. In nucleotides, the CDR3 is TGTGCCTGGAGTTTCCGGGACAGGGGATCCTATGGCTACACCTTC. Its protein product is CAWSFRDRGSYGYTF.

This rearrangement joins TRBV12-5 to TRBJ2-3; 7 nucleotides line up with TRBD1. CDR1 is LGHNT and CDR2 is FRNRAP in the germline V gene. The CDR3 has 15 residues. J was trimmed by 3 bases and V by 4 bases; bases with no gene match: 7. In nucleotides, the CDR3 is TGTGCTAGTGGTTCGGGGACAGTTGGAACAGATACGCAGTATTTT. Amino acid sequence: CASGSGTVGTDTQYF.

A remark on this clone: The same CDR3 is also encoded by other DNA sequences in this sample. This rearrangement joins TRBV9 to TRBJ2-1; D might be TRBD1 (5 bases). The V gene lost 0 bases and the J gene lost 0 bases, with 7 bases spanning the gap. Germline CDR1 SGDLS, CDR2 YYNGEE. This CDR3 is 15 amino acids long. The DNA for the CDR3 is TGTGCCAGCAGCGTAGGAAGGGGCTCCTACAATGAGCAGTTCTTC. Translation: CASSVGRGSYNEQFF.

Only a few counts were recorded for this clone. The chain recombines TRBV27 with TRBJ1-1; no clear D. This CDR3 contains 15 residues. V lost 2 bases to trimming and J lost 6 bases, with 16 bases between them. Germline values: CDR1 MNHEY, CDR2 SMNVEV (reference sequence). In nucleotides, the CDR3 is TGTGCCAGCAGTTTAATGGCATCTGGTCCCCCTGAAGCTTTCTTT. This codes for CASSLMASGPPEAFF.

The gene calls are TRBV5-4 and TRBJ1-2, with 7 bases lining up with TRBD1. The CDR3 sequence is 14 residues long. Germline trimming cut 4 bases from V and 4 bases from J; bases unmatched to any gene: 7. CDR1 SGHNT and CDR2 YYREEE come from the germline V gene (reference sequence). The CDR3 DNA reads TGTGCCAGCAGCCCGACACAGGGGATCTATGGCTACACCTTC. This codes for CASSPTQGIYGYTF.

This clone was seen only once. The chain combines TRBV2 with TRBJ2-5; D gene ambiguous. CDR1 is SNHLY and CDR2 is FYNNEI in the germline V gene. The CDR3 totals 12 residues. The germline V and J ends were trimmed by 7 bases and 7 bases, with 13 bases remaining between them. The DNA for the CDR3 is TGTGCCAGCATCAACAGACCTGGGACCCAGTACTTC. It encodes CASINRPGTQYF.

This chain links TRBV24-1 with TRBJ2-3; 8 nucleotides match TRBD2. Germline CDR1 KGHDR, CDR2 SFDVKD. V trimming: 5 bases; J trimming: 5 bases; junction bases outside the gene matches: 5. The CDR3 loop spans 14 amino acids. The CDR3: CATSAGSGRDTQYF. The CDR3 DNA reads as TGTGCCACCAGTGCGGGAAGCGGGAGAGATACGCAGTATTTT.

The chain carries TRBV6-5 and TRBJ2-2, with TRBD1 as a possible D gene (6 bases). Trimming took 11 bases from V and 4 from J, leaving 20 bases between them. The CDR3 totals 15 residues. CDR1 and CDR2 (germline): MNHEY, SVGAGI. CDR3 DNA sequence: TGTGCCTCCCTTTGGACGAGCAGGGGCACCGGGGAGCTGTTTTTT. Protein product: CASLWTSRGTGELFF.

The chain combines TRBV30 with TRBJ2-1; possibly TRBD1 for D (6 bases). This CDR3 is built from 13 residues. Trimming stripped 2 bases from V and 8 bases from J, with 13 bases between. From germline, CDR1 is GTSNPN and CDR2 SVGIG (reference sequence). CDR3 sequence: CAWSNRAAYEQFF. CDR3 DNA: TGTGCCTGGAGTAACAGGGCTGCTTATGAGCAGTTCTTC.

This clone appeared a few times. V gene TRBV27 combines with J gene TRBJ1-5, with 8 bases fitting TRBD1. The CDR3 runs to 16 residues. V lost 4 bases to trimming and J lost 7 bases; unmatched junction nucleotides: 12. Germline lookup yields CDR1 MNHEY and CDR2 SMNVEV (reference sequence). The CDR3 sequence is CASSCEVTGEKQPQHF. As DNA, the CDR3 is TGTGCCAGCAGTTGCGAAGTGACAGGGGAGAAACAGCCCCAGCATTTT.